A single sample is the source of the 26 T cell receptor beta chains below, sequenced in a study of T cell responses to AZD1222 COVID-19 vaccine. Method: immunoSEQ multiplex PCR; TCRdb's copy keeps in-frame clones and lacks some. The repertoire holds fewer than 120,000 clones, around 81% seen once, with roughly 4.8% in the top ten. The sample consisted of peripheral blood, taken on day 0 of AZD1222 vaccination. All receptors derive from an adult in good health.

The gene calls are TRBV28 and TRBJ2-7; D possibly uses TRBD1 or TRBD2 (5 bases each). CDR1 MDHEN and CDR2 SYDVKM come from the germline V gene. The CDR3 consists of 12 residues. V was trimmed by 5 bases and J by 5 bases, leaving 10 bases between them. The CDR3 coding sequence is TGTGCCAGCAGTCCCCAGGGAGACGAGCAGTACTTC. Translating it yields CASSPQGDEQYF.

This clone was observed a single time. V usage is TRBV6-5 and J usage is TRBJ2-7; perhaps D is TRBD1 or TRBD2 (6 bases each). From germline, CDR1 is MNHEY and CDR2 SVGAGI. V gave up 7 bases and J gave up 4 bases, with 17 bases separating them. This CDR3 has 14 residues. For the CDR3, the DNA is TGTGCCAGCAAAAAAGGGGGGAGTGATTACGAGCAGTACTTC. It is translated as CASKKGGSDYEQYF.

The chain carries TRBV6-1 and TRBJ2-7, with D possibly matching TRBD2 (6 bases). This CDR3 is built from 12 residues. Per germline, CDR1 MNHNS and CDR2 SASEGT. V lost 8 bases, J lost 7 bases, and 15 bases lay in between. This CDR3 reads CASFKEGGEQYF. The CDR3 DNA is TGTGCCAGCTTTAAGGAAGGAGGGGAGCAGTACTTC.

This clone was found once. This rearrangement joins TRBV11-2 to TRBJ1-1; the D is unclear. With 1 base removed from V and 1 base from J, the gap between germline ends came to 13 bases. The CDR3 consists of 16 residues. Germline CDR1 reads SGHAT; CDR2 reads FQNNGV. The CDR3 spells CASSLALGYGNTEAFF. CDR3 DNA sequence: TGTGCCAGCAGCTTAGCTCTGGGTTACGGGAACACTGAAGCTTTCTTT.

This clone was detected only a few times. This sequence joins TRBV6-6 and TRBJ1-1, with TRBD1 identical over 8 bases. The CDR3 is made up of 14 amino acids. V dropped 4 bases and J dropped 2; count of bases not matched to a gene: 3. Germline CDR1 and CDR2: MNHNY and SVGAGI (reference sequence). CDR3 region: CASSSGTGNTEAFF. The CDR3 nucleotides are TGTGCCAGCAGTTCCGGGACAGGAAACACTGAAGCTTTCTTT.

The rearrangement links TRBV2 to TRBJ1-2, with D perhaps matching TRBD1 (5 bases). Trimming pared 6 bases from V and 4 bases from J, leaving 12 bases between. In germline, CDR1 is SNHLY, CDR2 FYNNEI. CDR3 size: 13 residues. CDR3 nucleotides: TGTGCCAGCAGAATGACAGAGCCCTATGGCTACACCTTC. Protein: CASRMTEPYGYTF.

This chain links TRBV7-9 with TRBJ1-1; D might be TRBD1 (6 bases). The CDR3 spans 15 residues. Germline V gives CDR1 SEHNR, CDR2 FQNEAQ (reference sequence). The V and J ends lost 1 base and 4 bases respectively, with 13 bases between them. The CDR3 bases are TGTGCCAGCAGCTTAGGTATGGGGGGCCGCACTGAAGCTTTCTTT. Translation gives CASSLGMGGRTEAFF.

The chain employs TRBV18 and TRBJ1-4, with D possibly matching TRBD1 (5 bases). This CDR3 region has 15 residues. V was clipped by 6 bases and J by 8 bases, with 19 bases between them. CDR1 is KGHSH, CDR2 LQKENI, per germline. CDR3 sequence reads: CASSYGGDVGEKLFF. The CDR3 DNA is TGTGCCAGCTCGTACGGGGGTGACGTAGGAGAAAAACTGTTTTTT.

The chain has TRBV5-6 and TRBJ1-2; 7 bases agree with TRBD1. Germline V gene lookup returns CDR1 SGHDT and CDR2 YYEEEE. The CDR3 length is 14 residues. V dropped 0 bases and J dropped 5; count of bases not matched to a gene: 4. The CDR3: CASSLGQGWYGYTF. The CDR3 bases are TGTGCCAGCAGCTTGGGACAGGGCTGGTATGGCTACACCTTC.

The chain uses TRBV7-9 and TRBJ2-6, with 8 bases aligning to TRBD1. The CDR3 loop spans 18 amino acids. The germline gives CDR1 SEHNR, CDR2 FQNEAQ (reference sequence). V was pared by 1 base and J by 0 bases, with 5 bases of the junction left unmatched. The CDR3 sequence: CASSLGQGFISGANVLTF. CDR3 sequence (DNA): TGTGCCAGCAGCTTAGGACAGGGGTTCATCTCTGGGGCCAACGTCCTGACTTTC.

This clone appeared a few times. This chain joins TRBV28 and TRBJ1-5; D perhaps matches TRBD1 (5 bases). This CDR3 spans 14 amino acids. Germline values: CDR1 MDHEN, CDR2 SYDVKM. V lost 6 bases and J lost 0, with 9 bases in between. CDR3: CASRGGNSNQPQHF. The CDR3 DNA reads as TGTGCCAGCAGGGGGGGAAATAGCAATCAGCCCCAGCATTTT.

This chain joins TRBV10-3 and TRBJ1-2, with D tentatively TRBD1 (6 bases). The CDR3 runs 12 residues. Germline CDR1 and CDR2: ENHRY and SYGVKD. Between the trimmed V and J ends, which lost 6 bases and 5 bases, there was a span of 10 bases. The CDR3 DNA reads TGTGCCATCAGGGACAGACAATATGGCTACACCTTC. It codes for CAIRDRQYGYTF.

The V and J genes are TRBV30 and TRBJ1-2; TRBD1 matches at 10 bases. There are 14 residues in the CDR3. Per the germline V gene, CDR1 is GTSNPN and CDR2 is SVGIG (reference sequence). The trim removed 3 bases at V and 7 bases at J, leaving 8 bases unmatched. The CDR3 reads CAWSTGTGVRGYTF. The CDR3 DNA reads as TGTGCCTGGAGCACCGGGACAGGGGTTCGTGGCTACACCTTC.

The chain couples TRBV4-3 to TRBJ2-1, with D possibly called TRBD1 or TRBD2 (6 bases each). Germline CDR1 reads LGHNA; CDR2 reads YSLEER. The CDR3 has 15 amino acids. The V and J ends lost 3 bases and 8 bases respectively, with 17 bases between them. CDR3 DNA: TGCGCCAGCAGCCAGGGGTCACGGGGGCGGGATGAGCAGTTCTTC. Protein sequence: CASSQGSRGRDEQFF.

The chain links TRBV25-1 to TRBJ2-7, with D tentatively TRBD1 or TRBD2 (5 bases each). V was trimmed by 0 bases and J by 4 bases, leaving 13 bases between them. CDR1 and CDR2 from the germline V gene are MGHDK and SYGVNS. The CDR3 extends over 15 amino acids. The CDR3 DNA reads as TGTGCCAGCAGTGAATACGGGGCGGCAGTATACGAGCAGTACTTC. This translates into CASSEYGAAVYEQYF.

This sequence joins TRBV4-3 and TRBJ2-6, with TRBD2 as a possible D gene (5 bases). The CDR3 is made up of 16 amino acids. Per germline, CDR1 LGHNA and CDR2 YSLEER. The ends were cut back, 0 bases at V and 2 bases at J, with 8 bases in the middle. The CDR3 sequence is CASSQDPGAGANVLTF. CDR3 bases: TGCGCCAGCAGCCAAGATCCCGGGGCTGGGGCCAACGTCCTGACTTTC.

The gene calls are TRBV2 and TRBJ1-2; D unresolved. The V gene lost 5 bases and the J gene lost 5 bases, with 15 bases spanning the gap. There are 14 residues in the CDR3. Germline lookup yields CDR1 SNHLY and CDR2 FYNNEI. CDR3 amino acids: CASSQNGGKYGYTF. CDR3 bases: TGTGCCAGCAGTCAGAACGGAGGGAAGTATGGCTACACCTTC.

The sample holds a few counts of this clone. V is TRBV28 and J is TRBJ1-6; 9 bases are shared with TRBD1. J lost 7 bases, V lost 2 bases, and 0 bases had no gene match. Germline V gene lookup returns CDR1 MDHEN and CDR2 SYDVKM. This CDR3 has 14 residues. The CDR3 reads CASSLGQGNSPLHF. The CDR3 coding sequence is TGTGCCAGCAGTTTAGGACAGGGGAATTCACCCCTCCACTTT. Looking up the rest from reference TRBV28 and TRBJ1-6 gives the full variable domain: DVKVTQSSRYLVKRTGEKVFLECVQDMDHENMFWYRQDPGLGLRLIYFSYDVKMKEKGDIPEGYSVSREKKERFSLILESASTNQTSMYLCASSLGQGNSPLHFGNGTRLTVT.

The chain is built from TRBV7-2 and TRBJ2-1, with D hard to call. Germline CDR1 is SGHTA and CDR2 is FQGNSA. CDR3 length equals 15 residues. Trimming cost V 1 base and J 0 bases, with 7 bases left between them. CDR3 coding DNA: TGTGCCAGCAGCTTAGGTTATAGCTCCTACAATGAGCAGTTCTTC. Residues: CASSLGYSSYNEQFF.

The chain combines TRBV28 with TRBJ1-2; D possibly corresponds to TRBD1 (6 bases). The CDR3 is made up of 11 amino acids. Trimming pared 4 bases from V and 9 bases from J, leaving 9 bases between. The germline V gene encodes CDR1 MDHEN and CDR2 SYDVKM. The CDR3: CASSSQGSYTF. CDR3 nucleotides: TGTGCCAGCAGTTCACAGGGTAGCTACACCTTC.

This clone was seen a few times. The gene calls are TRBV5-1 and TRBJ2-7, with D hard to call. The CDR3 has 13 amino acids. Trimming took off 3 bases at V and 4 bases at J, with 11 bases between the two ends. CDR1 and CDR2 from the germline V gene are SGHRS and YFSETQ. In DNA, the CDR3 is TGCGCCAGCAGCTCACAGACACAGTACGAGCAGTACTTC. Its protein is CASSSQTQYEQYF.

The V and J genes are TRBV2 and TRBJ1-1; D gene uncertain. Germline assignment: CDR1 SNHLY and CDR2 FYNNEI. Trimming took 4 bases from V and 4 from J, leaving 13 bases between them. This CDR3 contains 14 residues. This CDR3 reads CASSAGGGFTEAFF. The DNA for the CDR3 is TGTGCCAGCAGTGCTGGAGGAGGCTTCACTGAAGCTTTCTTT.

This clone came up a few times. The chain carries TRBV28 and TRBJ1-2; no clear D gene. CDR1 MDHEN and CDR2 SYDVKM come from the germline V gene. The CDR3 has 15 amino acids. The ends were cut back, 2 bases at V and 3 bases at J, with 13 bases in the middle. For the CDR3, the DNA is TGTGCCAGCAGTTTAGAGGGCAGCCCATACTATGGCTACACCTTC. This encodes CASSLEGSPYYGYTF.

The V call is TRBV6-1, the J call TRBJ1-2; a weak D match, TRBD1 (5 bases). Germline-derived CDR1 and CDR2 are MNHNS and SASEGT. CDR3 size: 13 residues. V shed 0 bases and J shed 8 bases, with 10 bases lying between them. In nucleotides, the CDR3 is TGTGCCAGCAGTGAAGCCAGGGAACGAGGCTACACCTTC. Protein: CASSEARERGYTF.

The chain has TRBV19 and TRBJ1-5, with D perhaps TRBD1 (6 bases). Germline values: CDR1 LNHDA, CDR2 SQIVND (reference sequence). This CDR3 spans 16 amino acids. The V end lost 1 base, the J end lost 3 bases, and 13 bases lay between the germline ends. CDR3 in DNA: TGTGCCAGTAGTATAGCCCTTGGACAGTTCAATCAGCCCCAGCATTTT. This sequence encodes CASSIALGQFNQPQHF.

Comment on this clone: The CDR3 ends on some other residue instead of the conserved phenylalanine or tryptophan, so this is likely a read error. The DNA is left out, because the CDR3 cannot be placed on it with certainty; the CDR3 is given as TCRdb lists it. The gene calls are TRBV29-1 and TRBJ1-2; TRBD1 was called by the table and not checked on the DNA. The germline CDR1 and CDR2 sequences are SQVTM and ANQGSEA. Termini included, the CDR3 measures 10 amino acids. The CDR3: CSVEETYREL.